In this sample, the clone carrying this TCR beta chain turned up many times. What it binds is unknown. The data originate from a study of breast tumors, draining lymph nodes, adjacent tissues. Overall study findings and caveats: The lymph node origin of tumor T cells was framed as consistent with a hypothesis, not demonstrated. Tumor and nontumor repertoires were significantly more similar in luminal-like than in basal-like breast cancer. Tumor repertoires ranked between lymph nodes and nontumor tissue in diversity, with V and J gene preferences.

TCRdb called the multiplex PCR reads again in MiXCR, with one record for every CDR3 protein. The profile shows around 110,000 distinct CDR3 sequences, more than 25% of them singletons. The germline CDR1 and CDR2 sequences are DFQATT and SNEGSKA (reference sequence). Trimming left V 5 bases short and J 7 bases short, with 18 bases between. The CDR3 totals 13 residues. The lymph nodes were axillary draining lymph nodes from breast cancer patients. The sequenced sample was axillary lymph node tissue. The gene calls are TRBV20-1 and TRBJ2-7; tentative D call: TRBD2 (6 bases). The sequence was obtained from a female donor with breast cancer. Some clones in this sample may be carry-over from other donors' samples. CDR3 bases: TGCAGTGCTCCCTCCAGTGCAGGGAGGGAGCAGTACTTC. It codes for CSAPSSAGREQYF.